The entry below describes one T cell receptor beta chain. Its target is unknown. Ophthalmopathy patients had moderate-to-severe active disease, CAS ≥3, NOSPECS ≥4, and disease duration under 3 months. This sample stems from a study of T cells in Graves' hyperthyroidism and ophthalmopathy. The CDR3 extends over 16 amino acids. V shed 2 bases and J 1 base; nucleotides not matched to a gene: 1. CDR1 SNHLY and CDR2 FYNNEI come from the germline V gene. Findings and limits, study-wide: The model predicted ophthalmopathy a median roughly six months before onset.

From RNA transcripts, TCR beta CDR3 regions were amplified. TCR CDR3 underwent first-round RT-PCR with the HTBI primer set. TCRdb recomputed calls from the multiplex PCR reads with MiXCR, one row per CDR3 protein. The sample yields 400,000 to 500,000 distinct CDR3 sequences, roughly 15% seen once. The source is a man aged 18 to 29 with Graves' ophthalmopathy. Source material: blood. V gene TRBV2 combines with J gene TRBJ2-2, with TRBD2 matching over 10 bases. CDR3: CASSELAGENTGELFF. The DNA of the CDR3 is TGTGCCAGCAGTGAACTAGCGGGAGAGAACACCGGGGAGCTGTTTTTT.